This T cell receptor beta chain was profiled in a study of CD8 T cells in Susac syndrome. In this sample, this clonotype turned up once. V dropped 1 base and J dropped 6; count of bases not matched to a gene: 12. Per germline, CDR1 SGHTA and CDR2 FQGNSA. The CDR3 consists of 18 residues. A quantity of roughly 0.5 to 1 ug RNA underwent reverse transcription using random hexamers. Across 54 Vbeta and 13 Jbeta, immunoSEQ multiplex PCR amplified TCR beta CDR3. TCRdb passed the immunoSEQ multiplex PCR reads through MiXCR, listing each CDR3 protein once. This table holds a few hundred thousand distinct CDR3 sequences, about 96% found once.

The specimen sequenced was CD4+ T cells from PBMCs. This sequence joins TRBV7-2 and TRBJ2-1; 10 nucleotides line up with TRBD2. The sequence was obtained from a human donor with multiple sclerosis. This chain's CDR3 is CASSLVAGTSGRANEQFF. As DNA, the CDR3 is TGTGCCAGCAGCTTAGTGGCAGGGACGAGCGGGAGGGCCAATGAGCAGTTCTTC.